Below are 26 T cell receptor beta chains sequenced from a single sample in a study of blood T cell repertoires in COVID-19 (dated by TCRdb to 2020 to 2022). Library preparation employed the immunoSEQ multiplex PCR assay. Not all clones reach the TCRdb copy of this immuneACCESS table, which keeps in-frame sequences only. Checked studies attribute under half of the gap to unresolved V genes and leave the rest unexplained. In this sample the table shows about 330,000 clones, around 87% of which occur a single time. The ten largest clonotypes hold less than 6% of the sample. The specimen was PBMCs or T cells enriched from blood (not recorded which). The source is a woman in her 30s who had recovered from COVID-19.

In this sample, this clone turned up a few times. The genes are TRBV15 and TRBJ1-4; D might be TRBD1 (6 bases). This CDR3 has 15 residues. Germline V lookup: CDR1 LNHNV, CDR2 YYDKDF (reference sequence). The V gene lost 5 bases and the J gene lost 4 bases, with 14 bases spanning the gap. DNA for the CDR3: TGTGCCACCAGCCTTGGGACACAAAGTAATGAAAAACTGTTTTTT. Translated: CATSLGTQSNEKLFF.

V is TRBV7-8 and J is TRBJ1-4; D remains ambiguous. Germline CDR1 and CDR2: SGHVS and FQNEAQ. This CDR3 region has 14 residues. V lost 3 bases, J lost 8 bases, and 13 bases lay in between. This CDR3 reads CASSLDLGSEKLFF. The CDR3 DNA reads TGTGCCAGCAGCTTGGATTTGGGCTCCGAAAAACTGTTTTTT.

CDR3 residues: CASSGQMNTGELFF. CDR3 sequence (DNA): TGTGCCAGCAGTGGGCAGATGAACACCGGGGAGCTGTTTTTT. The genes are TRBV2 and TRBJ2-2; D unresolved. Germline CDR1 and CDR2: SNHLY and FYNNEI. This CDR3 contains 14 residues. Trimming took off 4 bases at V and 1 base at J, with 7 bases between the two ends.

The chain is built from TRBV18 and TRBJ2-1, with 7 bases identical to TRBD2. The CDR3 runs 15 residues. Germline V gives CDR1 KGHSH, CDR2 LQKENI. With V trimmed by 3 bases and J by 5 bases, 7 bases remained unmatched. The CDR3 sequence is CASSPGGEANNEQFF. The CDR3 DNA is TGTGCCAGCTCACCGGGGGGGGAAGCCAACAATGAGCAGTTCTTC.

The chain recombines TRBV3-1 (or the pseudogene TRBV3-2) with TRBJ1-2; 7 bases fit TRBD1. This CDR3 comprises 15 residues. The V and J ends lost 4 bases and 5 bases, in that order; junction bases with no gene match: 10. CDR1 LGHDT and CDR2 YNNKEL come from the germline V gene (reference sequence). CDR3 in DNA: TGTGCCAGCAGCCCTGCAAGGGCAGGGGGGTATGGCTACACCTTC. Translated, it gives CASSPARAGGYGYTF.

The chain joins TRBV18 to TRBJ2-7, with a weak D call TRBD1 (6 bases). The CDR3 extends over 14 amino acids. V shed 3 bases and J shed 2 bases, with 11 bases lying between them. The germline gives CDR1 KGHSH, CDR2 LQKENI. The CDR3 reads CASSPDSSPYEQYF. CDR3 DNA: TGTGCCAGCTCACCGGACAGTTCACCCTACGAGCAGTACTTC.

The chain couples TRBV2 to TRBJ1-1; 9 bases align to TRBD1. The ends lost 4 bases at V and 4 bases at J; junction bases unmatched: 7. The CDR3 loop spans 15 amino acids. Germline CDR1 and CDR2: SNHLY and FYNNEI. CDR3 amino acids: CASSGPNRGPTEAFF. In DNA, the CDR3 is TGTGCCAGCAGTGGGCCGAACAGGGGGCCCACTGAAGCTTTCTTT.

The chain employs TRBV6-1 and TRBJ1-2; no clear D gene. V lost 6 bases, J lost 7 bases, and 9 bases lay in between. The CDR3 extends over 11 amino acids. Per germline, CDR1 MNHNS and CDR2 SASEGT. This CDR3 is CASSLAAGYTF. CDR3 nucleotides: TGTGCCAGCAGCCTCGCGGCTGGCTACACCTTC.

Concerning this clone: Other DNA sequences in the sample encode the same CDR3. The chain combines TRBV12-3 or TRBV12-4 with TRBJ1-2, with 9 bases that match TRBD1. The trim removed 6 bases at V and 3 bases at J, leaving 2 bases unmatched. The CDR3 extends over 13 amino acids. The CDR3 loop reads CASSGDRDYGYTF. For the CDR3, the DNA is TGTGCCAGCAGCGGGGACAGGGACTATGGCTACACCTTC.

The CDR3: CATRTGESGYTF. The CDR3 DNA reads as TGTGCCACCCGGACAGGGGAAAGCGGCTACACCTTC. This chain joins TRBV6-5 and TRBJ1-2; 9 nucleotides agree with TRBD1. V gave up 10 bases and J gave up 8 bases; unmatched junction bases: 8. The germline gives CDR1 MNHEY, CDR2 SVGAGI. The CDR3 is 12 residues long.

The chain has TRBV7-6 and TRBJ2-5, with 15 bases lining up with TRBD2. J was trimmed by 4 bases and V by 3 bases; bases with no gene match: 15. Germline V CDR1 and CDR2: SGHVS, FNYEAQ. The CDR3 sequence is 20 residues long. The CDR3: CASSFNRPGLAGGRGETQYF. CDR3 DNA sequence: TGTGCCAGCAGCTTCAATAGACCGGGACTAGCGGGGGGCCGAGGAGAGACCCAGTACTTC.

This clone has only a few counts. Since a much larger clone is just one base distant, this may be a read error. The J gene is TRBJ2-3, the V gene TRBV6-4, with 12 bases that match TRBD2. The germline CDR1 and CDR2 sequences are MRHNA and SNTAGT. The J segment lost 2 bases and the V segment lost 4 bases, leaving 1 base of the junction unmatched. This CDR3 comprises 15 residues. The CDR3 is CASSASGGATDTQYF. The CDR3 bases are TGTGCCAGCAGTGCTAGCGGGGGGGCCACAGATACGCAGTATTTT.

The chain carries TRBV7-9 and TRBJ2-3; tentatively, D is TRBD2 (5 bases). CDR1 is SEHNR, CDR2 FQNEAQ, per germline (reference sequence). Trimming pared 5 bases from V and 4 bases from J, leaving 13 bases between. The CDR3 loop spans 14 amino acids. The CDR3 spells CASSPRASPDTQYF. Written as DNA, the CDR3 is TGTGCCAGCAGCCCTAGGGCTAGCCCAGATACGCAGTATTTT.

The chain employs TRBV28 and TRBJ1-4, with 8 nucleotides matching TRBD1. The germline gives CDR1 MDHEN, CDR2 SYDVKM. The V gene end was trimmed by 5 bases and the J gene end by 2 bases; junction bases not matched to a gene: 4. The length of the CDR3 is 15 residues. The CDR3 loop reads CASSQWTGTNEKLFF. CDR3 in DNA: TGTGCCAGCAGTCAATGGACAGGGACTAATGAAAAACTGTTTTTT.

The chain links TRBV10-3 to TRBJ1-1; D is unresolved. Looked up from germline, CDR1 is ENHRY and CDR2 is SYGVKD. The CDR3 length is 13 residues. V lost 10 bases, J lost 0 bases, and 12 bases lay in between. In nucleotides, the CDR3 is TGTGCCACGGAACAGAGTATGAACACTGAAGCTTTCTTT. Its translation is CATEQSMNTEAFF.

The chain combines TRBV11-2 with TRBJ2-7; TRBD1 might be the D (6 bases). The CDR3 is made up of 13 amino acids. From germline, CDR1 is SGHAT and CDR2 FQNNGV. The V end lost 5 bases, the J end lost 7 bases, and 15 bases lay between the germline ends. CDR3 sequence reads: CASSRDRSGEQYF. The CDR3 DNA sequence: TGTGCCAGCAGCCGCGACAGGTCTGGGGAGCAGTACTTC.

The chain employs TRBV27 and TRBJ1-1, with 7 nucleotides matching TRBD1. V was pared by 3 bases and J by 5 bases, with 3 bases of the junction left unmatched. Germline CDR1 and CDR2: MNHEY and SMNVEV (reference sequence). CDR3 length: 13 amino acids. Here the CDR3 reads CASSLYRGTEAFF. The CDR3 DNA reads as TGTGCCAGCAGTTTGTACAGGGGAACTGAAGCTTTCTTT.

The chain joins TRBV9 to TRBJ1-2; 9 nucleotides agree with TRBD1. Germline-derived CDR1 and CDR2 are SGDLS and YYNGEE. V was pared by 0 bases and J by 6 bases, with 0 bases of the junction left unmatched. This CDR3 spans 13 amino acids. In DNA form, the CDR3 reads TGTGCCAGCAGCGTAGGACAGGGGGATGGCTACACCTTC. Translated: CASSVGQGDGYTF.

The CDR3 region has the DNA TGTGCCAGCAGCCCCTACGGTAAAGAAGCTTTCTTT. Amino acid sequence: CASSPYGKEAFF. The V call is TRBV11-1, the J call TRBJ1-1, with D unresolved. Germline CDR1 SGHAT, CDR2 FQDESV (reference sequence). The CDR3 is 12 amino acids. The ends were cut back, 5 bases at V and 8 bases at J, with 12 bases in the middle.

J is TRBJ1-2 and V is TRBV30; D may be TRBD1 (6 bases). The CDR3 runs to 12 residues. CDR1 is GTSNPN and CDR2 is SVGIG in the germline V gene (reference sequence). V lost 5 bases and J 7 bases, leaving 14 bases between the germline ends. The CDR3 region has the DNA TGTGCCTGGGGGGAACAGGGTCGTGGCTACACCTTC. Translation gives CAWGEQGRGYTF.

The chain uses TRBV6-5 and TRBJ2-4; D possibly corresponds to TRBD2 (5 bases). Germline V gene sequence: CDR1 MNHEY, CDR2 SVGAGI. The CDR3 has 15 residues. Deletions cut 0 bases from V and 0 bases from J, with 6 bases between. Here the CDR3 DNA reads TGTGCCAGCAGTTACTCGGCGGGAGCCAAAAACATTCAGTACTTC. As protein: CASSYSAGAKNIQYF.

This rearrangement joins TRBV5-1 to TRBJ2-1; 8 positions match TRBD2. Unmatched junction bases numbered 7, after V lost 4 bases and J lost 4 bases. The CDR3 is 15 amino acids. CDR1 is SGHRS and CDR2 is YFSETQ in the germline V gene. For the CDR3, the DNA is TGCGCCAGCAGCCCCAGCGGGGGCATATACAATGAGCAGTTCTTC. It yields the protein CASSPSGGIYNEQFF.

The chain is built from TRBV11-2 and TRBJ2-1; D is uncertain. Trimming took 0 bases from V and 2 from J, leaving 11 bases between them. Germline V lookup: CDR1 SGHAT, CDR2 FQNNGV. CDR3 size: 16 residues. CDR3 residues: CASSLEGSYTYNEQFF. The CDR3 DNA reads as TGTGCCAGCAGCTTAGAGGGCTCATACACCTACAATGAGCAGTTCTTC.

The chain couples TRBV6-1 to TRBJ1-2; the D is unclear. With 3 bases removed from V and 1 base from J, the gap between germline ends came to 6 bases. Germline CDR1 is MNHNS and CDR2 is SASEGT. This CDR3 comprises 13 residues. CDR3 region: CASSDNGNYGYTF. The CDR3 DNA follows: TGTGCCAGCAGTGATAACGGTAACTATGGCTACACCTTC.

The CDR3 DNA follows: TGCGCCAGCAGCTTGCAAGCCGCAGGAACCAACTATGGCTACACCTTC. It translates to CASSLQAAGTNYGYTF. V and J are TRBV5-1 and TRBJ1-2; D ambiguous. CDR3 length: 16 residues. Trimming took off 1 base at V and 2 bases at J, with 15 bases between the two ends. From germline, CDR1 is SGHRS and CDR2 YFSETQ.

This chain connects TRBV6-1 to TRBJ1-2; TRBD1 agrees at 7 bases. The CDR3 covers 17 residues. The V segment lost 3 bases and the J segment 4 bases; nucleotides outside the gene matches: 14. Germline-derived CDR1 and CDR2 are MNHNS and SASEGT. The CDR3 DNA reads TGTGCCAGCAGTGACCCCCTTGACAGGGTTCGTGGCTATGGCTACACCTTC. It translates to CASSDPLDRVRGYGYTF.